The rows below give T cell receptor beta chains drawn from one sample of a study of HIV-infected patients and healthy controls. TCRdb ran MiXCR on the 5' RACE reads and lists one entry per CDR3 protein. The data contain roughly 17,000 distinct CDR3 sequences, about 5% of them singletons. The sequencing sample was made of blood. The receptors shown here come from an adult in good health. The CDR3 runs from the conserved cysteine through the conserved F or W. A D gene is named only where the DNA matches it firmly. Rows give clone size only sometimes, using once, few, many, or a class for an expanded clone.

clone size,V gene,J gene,D gene,CDR3 DNA,CDR3 protein
many,TRBV3-1,TRBJ1-5,NA,TGTGCCAGCAGCCACCAGAACAATCAGCCCCAGCATTTT,CASSHQNNQPQHF
many,TRBV7-6,TRBJ2-7,TRBD2,TGTGCCAGCAGCTTCAGCGGGGGAGGGGGCGAGCAGTACTTC,CASSFSGGGGEQYF
many,TRBV2,TRBJ2-7,NA,TGTGCCAGCAGCGCGTCGTCCTTGACCGAGCAGTACTTC,CASSASSLTEQYF
many,TRBV2,TRBJ2-3,TRBD2,TGTGCCAGCAGTGAGGCGGGGGGGGTCGCAGATACGCAGTATTTT,CASSEAGGVADTQYF
medium-sized,TRBV7-2,TRBJ1-1,TRBD1,TGTGCCAGCAGCGAAAGACAGGGTAACACTGAAGCTTTCTTT,CASSERQGNTEAFF
many,TRBV5-5,TRBJ2-1,NA,TGTGCCAGCAGCTTGGTCCACAATGAGCAGTTCTTC,CASSLVHNEQFF
many,TRBV12-3/TRBV12-4,TRBJ1-2,NA,TGTGCCAGCAGTTTAGTAACGGACGGCAATTATGGCTACACCTTC,CASSLVTDGNYGYTF
NA,TRBV19,TRBJ2-5,TRBD2,TGTGCCAGTAGTCCGGGACTAGCATTAGAGACCCAGTACTTC,CASSPGLALETQYF
many,TRBV3-2,TRBJ2-3,NA,TGTGCCAGCAGCCCCGGACTAGCGGGGGCCGGGAGCACAGATACGCAGTATTTT,CASSPGLAGAGSTDTQYF
NA,TRBV4-3,TRBJ2-3,NA,TGCGCCAGCAGCCAAGATTTGCGGGGGCCTTCAGATACGCAGTATTTT,CASSQDLRGPSDTQYF
medium-sized,TRBV30,TRBJ1-1,TRBD1,TGTGCCTGGAGTGGGGACAGGGCTCTCACTGAAGCTTTCTTT,CAWSGDRALTEAFF
few,TRBV28,TRBJ2-7,TRBD1,TGTGCCAGCCATGGGGGACAGGGCCGGAACGAGCAGTACTTC,CASHGGQGRNEQYF
many,TRBV12-3/TRBV12-4,TRBJ1-4,NA,TGTGCCAGCAGTTTAGTTACTAATGAAAAACTGTTTTTT,CASSLVTNEKLFF
many,TRBV28,TRBJ1-4,NA,TGTGCCAGCAGCTTCAACAGTGCAACTAATGAAAAACTGTTTTTT,CASSFNSATNEKLFF
medium-sized,TRBV7-9,TRBJ2-1,NA,TGTGCCAGCAGACTAAGCTCGGGAAGGAACAATGAGCAGTTCTTC,CASRLSSGRNNEQFF
medium-sized,TRBV11-3,TRBJ2-2,NA,TGTGCCAGCAGCTTTGGAGGGGCAGACGCGAACACCGGGGAGCTGTTTTTT,CASSFGGADANTGELFF
many,TRBV12-3/TRBV12-4,TRBJ1-1,NA,TGTGCCAGCATCTCTCGGACGTTCACTGAAGCTTTCTTT,CASISRTFTEAFF
many,TRBV7-8,TRBJ2-3,TRBD2,TGTGCCAGCAGCTTAGGTCGGGGACTAGCGGGGGTGAATACGCAGTATTTT,CASSLGRGLAGVNTQYF
many,TRBV2,TRBJ2-5,NA,TGTGCCAGCAGTGATTCGGGCTGGGGGTTACAAGAGACCCAGTACTTC,CASSDSGWGLQETQYF
many,TRBV5-1,TRBJ1-1,NA,TGCGCCAGCAGCTTGCTAGGGATGAACACTGAAGCTTTCTTT,CASSLLGMNTEAFF
few,TRBV30,TRBJ2-4,NA,TGTGCCTGGAGCCGGGGGACACTGCTAGCCAAAAACATTCAGTACTTC,CAWSRGTLLAKNIQYF
many,TRBV11-2,TRBJ2-5,NA,TGTGCCAGCAGCTTCAACCGGGGGAAAGAGACCCAGTACTTC,CASSFNRGKETQYF
many,TRBV7-2,TRBJ2-3,NA,TGTGCCAGCAGCTTAATTCGGGGGTGGGGTACGCAGTATTTT,CASSLIRGWGTQYF
many,TRBV25-1,TRBJ2-3,TRBD1,TGTGCCAGCAGTGCCATAAACAGGGGTAATACGCAGTATTTT,CASSAINRGNTQYF
many,TRBV28,TRBJ1-2,NA,TGTGCCAGCAGCAAACCCCCTTCGACAGGAGGCTACACCTTC,CASSKPPSTGGYTF
many,TRBV7-9,TRBJ1-6,NA,TGTGCCAGCAGCCCGACAGGTTCGTTCACGCCACCCCTCCACTTT,CASSPTGSFTPPLHF
many,TRBV7-2,TRBJ2-7,TRBD2,TGTGCCAGCAGCTCGGGACTAGTTCTCCCCTACGAGCAGTACTTC,CASSSGLVLPYEQYF
many,TRBV19,TRBJ1-1,TRBD1,TGTGCCAGTAGTACAAGGACAGGGCTCATGAACACTGAAGCTTTCTTT,CASSTRTGLMNTEAFF
NA,TRBV18,TRBJ1-1,NA,TGTGCCAGCTCACCACCGGAGGGAATACTAGCTTTCTTT,CASSPPEGILAFF
many,TRBV4-2,TRBJ1-2,NA,TGTGCCAGCAGCCAAGATCGGGCAGTCTATGGCTACACCTTC,CASSQDRAVYGYTF
many,TRBV6-2/TRBV6-3,TRBJ2-5,NA,TGTGCCAGCAGCTTATTGTCATCCGGGACTGGGAAAGAGACCCAGTACTTC,CASSLLSSGTGKETQYF
many,TRBV27,TRBJ2-5,TRBD2,TGTGCCAGCAGTGCCCAGGAGCGGGGGGGCGCGGAGACCCAGTACTTC,CASSAQERGGAETQYF
many,TRBV7-2,TRBJ1-2,NA,TGTGCCAGCAGCGAATATTATGGCTACACCTTC,CASSEYYGYTF
many,TRBV7-7,TRBJ2-2,TRBD2,TGTGCCAGCAGCTTTGGACTAGTTGCCGGGGAGCTGTTTTTT,CASSFGLVAGELFF
medium-sized,TRBV5-5,TRBJ1-1,NA,TGTGCCAGCAGCCGCCCTGGGGGGACTGAAGCTTTCTTT,CASSRPGGTEAFF
NA,TRBV20-1,TRBJ1-1,TRBD1,TGCAGTGCCACGGGACAGTCGAACACTGAAGCTTTCTTT,CSATGQSNTEAFF
medium-sized,TRBV20-1,TRBJ2-7,NA,TGCAGTGTCACACTCTTACCTAGATCCTACGAGCAGTACTTC,CSVTLLPRSYEQYF
many,TRBV9,TRBJ1-1,TRBD1,TGTGCCAGCAGCGTAGCTACAGGGGGCCTGAACACTGAAGCTTTCTTT,CASSVATGGLNTEAFF
NA,TRBV9,TRBJ1-1,TRBD1,TGTGCCAGCAGCATCCGGGACAGGGGGGGTACTGAAGCTTTCTTT,CASSIRDRGGTEAFF
NA,TRBV5-5,TRBJ1-5,NA,TGTGCCAGCAGTGGTGACCCCAATCAGCCCCAGCATTTT,CASSGDPNQPQHF
many,TRBV29-1,TRBJ2-3,NA,TGCAGCGTTGTTAGCGGCTCAGATACGCAGTATTTT,CSVVSGSDTQYF
many,TRBV6-2/TRBV6-3,TRBJ1-5,NA,TGTGCCAGCAGCACGACGGCCTACCGCAATCAGCCCCAGCATTTT,CASSTTAYRNQPQHF
many,TRBV6-2/TRBV6-3,TRBJ2-3,NA,TGTGCCAGCAGTATGACGAAGATAGCGGTTTCTAGCACAGATACGCAGTATTTT,CASSMTKIAVSSTDTQYF
few,TRBV29-1,TRBJ2-7,NA,TGCAGCGTTGGCGGCAACCACTACGAGCAGTACTTC,CSVGGNHYEQYF
medium-sized,TRBV7-9,TRBJ2-2,NA,TGTGCCAGCAGCCCAGGGACCACCGGGGAGCTGTTTTTT,CASSPGTTGELFF
many,TRBV6-2/TRBV6-3,TRBJ1-5,TRBD1,TGTGCCGGGGGACAGGGAAGAAGTCAGCCCCAGCATTTT,CAGGQGRSQPQHF
many,TRBV18,TRBJ2-3,NA,TGTGCCAGCTCACCGCAGGGGACTAGCACAGATACGCAGTATTTT,CASSPQGTSTDTQYF
many,TRBV20-1,TRBJ1-1,NA,TGCAGTGCTATATACTGGGACACTGAAGCTTTCTTT,CSAIYWDTEAFF
medium-sized,TRBV25-1,TRBJ2-7,NA,TGTGCCATTGGTACGGGAACCACCTACGAGCAGTACTTC,CAIGTGTTYEQYF
many,TRBV12-3/TRBV12-4,TRBJ1-2,NA,TGTGCCAGCAGTTTCCTAATGGGAGCCCGAGCGCGCGGGGGCTACACCTTC,CASSFLMGARARGGYTF
many,TRBV5-1,TRBJ2-5,NA,TGCGCCAGCAGCTTGATTCCCGGGGCCCAAGAGACCCAGTACTTC,CASSLIPGAQETQYF
many,TRBV5-1,TRBJ2-3,NA,TGCGCCAGCAGCTTGGTGAGCAGAACCACAGATACGCAGTATTTT,CASSLVSRTTDTQYF
many,TRBV7-2,TRBJ2-3,NA,TGTGCCAGCAGCCCCCACCCAGGGGCAGCCGGTACAGATACGCAGTATTTT,CASSPHPGAAGTDTQYF